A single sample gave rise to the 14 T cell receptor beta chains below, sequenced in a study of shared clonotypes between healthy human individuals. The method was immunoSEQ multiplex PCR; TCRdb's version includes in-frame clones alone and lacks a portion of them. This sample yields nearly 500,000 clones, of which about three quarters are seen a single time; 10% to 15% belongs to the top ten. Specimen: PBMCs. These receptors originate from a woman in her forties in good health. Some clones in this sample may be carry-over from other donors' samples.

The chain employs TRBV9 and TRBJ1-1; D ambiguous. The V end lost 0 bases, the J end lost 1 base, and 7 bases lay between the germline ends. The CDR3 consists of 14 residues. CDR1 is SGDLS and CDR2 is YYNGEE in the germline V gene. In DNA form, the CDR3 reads TGTGCCAGCAGCGTAGGGGTAAGGAACACTGAAGCTTTCTTT. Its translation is CASSVGVRNTEAFF.

Written as DNA, the CDR3 is TGTGCCAGCACCCCCAAGTTCGGGGCCGCCGACGGTGAGCAGTTCTTC. It codes for CASTPKFGAADGEQFF. The chain couples TRBV5-4 to TRBJ2-1; the D gene could be TRBD1 or TRBD2 (5 bases each). The CDR3 spans 16 residues. Germline V gene lookup returns CDR1 SGHNT and CDR2 YYREEE (reference sequence). Trimming cost V 6 bases and J 9 bases, with 25 bases left between them.

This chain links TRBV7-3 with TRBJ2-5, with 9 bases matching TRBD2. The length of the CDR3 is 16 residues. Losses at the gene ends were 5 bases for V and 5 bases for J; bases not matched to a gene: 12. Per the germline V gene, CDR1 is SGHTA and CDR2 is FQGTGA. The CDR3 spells CASSPISGSSWETQYF. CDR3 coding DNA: TGTGCCAGCAGCCCGATTAGCGGGAGTAGTTGGGAGACCCAGTACTTC.

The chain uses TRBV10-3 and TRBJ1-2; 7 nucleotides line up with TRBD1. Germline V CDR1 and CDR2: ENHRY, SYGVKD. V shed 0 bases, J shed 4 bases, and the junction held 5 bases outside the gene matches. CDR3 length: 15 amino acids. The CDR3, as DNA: TGTGCCATCAGTGAGTCGACACGGGACAGCTATGGCTACACCTTC. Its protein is CAISESTRDSYGYTF.

CDR3 DNA sequence: TGTGCCAGCAGTTTATTAGGGGATGGAGAGACCCAGTACTTC. It yields the protein CASSLLGDGETQYF. J is TRBJ2-5 and V is TRBV28, with D perhaps matching TRBD1 (5 bases). V was shortened by 1 base and J by 4 bases, with 10 bases between the two germline ends. Germline assignment: CDR1 MDHEN and CDR2 SYDVKM. The CDR3 loop spans 14 amino acids.

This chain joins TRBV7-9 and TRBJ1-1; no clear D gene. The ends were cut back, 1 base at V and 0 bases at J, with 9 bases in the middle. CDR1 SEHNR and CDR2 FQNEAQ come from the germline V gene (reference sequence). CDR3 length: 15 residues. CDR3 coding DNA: TGTGCCAGCAGCTTAGAGGGAGCCATGAACACTGAAGCTTTCTTT. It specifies CASSLEGAMNTEAFF.

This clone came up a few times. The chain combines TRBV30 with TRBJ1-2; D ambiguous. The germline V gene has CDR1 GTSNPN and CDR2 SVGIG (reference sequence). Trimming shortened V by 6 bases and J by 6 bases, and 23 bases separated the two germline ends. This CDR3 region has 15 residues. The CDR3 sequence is CACLWGSGEVHGYTF. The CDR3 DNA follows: TGTGCCTGCCTCTGGGGTTCCGGGGAAGTCCATGGCTACACCTTC.

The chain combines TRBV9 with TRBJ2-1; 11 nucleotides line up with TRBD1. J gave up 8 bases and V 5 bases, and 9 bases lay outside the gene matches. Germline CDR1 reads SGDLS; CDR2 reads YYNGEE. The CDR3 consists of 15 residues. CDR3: CASRSGQGEVDEQFF. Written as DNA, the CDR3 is TGTGCCAGCAGATCGGGACAGGGGGAGGTGGATGAGCAGTTCTTC.

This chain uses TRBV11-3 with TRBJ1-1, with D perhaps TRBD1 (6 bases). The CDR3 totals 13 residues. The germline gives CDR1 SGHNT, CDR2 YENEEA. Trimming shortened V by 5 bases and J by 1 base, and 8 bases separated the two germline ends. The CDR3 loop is CASSQGRNTEAFF. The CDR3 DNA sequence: TGTGCCAGCAGCCAGGGGAGGAACACTGAAGCTTTCTTT.

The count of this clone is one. The CDR3 nucleotides are TGTGCCAGCAGCCCCCTGGGTAGCGCCTACAATGAGCAGTTCTTC. Translated, it gives CASSPLGSAYNEQFF. V gene TRBV28 combines with J gene TRBJ2-1; tentatively, D is TRBD2 (5 bases). Trimming pared 6 bases from V and 2 bases from J, leaving 14 bases between. The germline V gene encodes CDR1 MDHEN and CDR2 SYDVKM. CDR3 length equals 15 residues.

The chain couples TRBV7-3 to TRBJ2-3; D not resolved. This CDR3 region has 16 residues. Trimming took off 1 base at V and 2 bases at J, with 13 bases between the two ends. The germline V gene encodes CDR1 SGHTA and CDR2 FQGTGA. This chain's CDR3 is CASSLMVRAATDTQYF. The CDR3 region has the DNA TGTGCCAGCAGCTTAATGGTCCGGGCGGCCACAGATACGCAGTATTTT.

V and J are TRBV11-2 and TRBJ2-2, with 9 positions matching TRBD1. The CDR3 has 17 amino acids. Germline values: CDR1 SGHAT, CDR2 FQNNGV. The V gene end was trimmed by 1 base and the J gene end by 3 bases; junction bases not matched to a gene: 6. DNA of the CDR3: TGTGCCAGCAGCTTAGTGGACAGGGGCCGGTACACCGGGGAGCTGTTTTTT. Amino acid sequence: CASSLVDRGRYTGELFF.

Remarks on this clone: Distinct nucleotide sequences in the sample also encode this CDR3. The CDR3 DNA is TGTGCCAGCAGTTACTCCCGGGGTCAGCCCCAGCATTTT. It is translated as CASSYSRGQPQHF. The chain recombines TRBV6-5 with TRBJ1-5; D remains ambiguous. The germline V gene has CDR1 MNHEY and CDR2 SVGAGI. This CDR3 is built from 13 residues. Trimming removed 0 bases from V and 6 bases from J, with 6 bases in between.

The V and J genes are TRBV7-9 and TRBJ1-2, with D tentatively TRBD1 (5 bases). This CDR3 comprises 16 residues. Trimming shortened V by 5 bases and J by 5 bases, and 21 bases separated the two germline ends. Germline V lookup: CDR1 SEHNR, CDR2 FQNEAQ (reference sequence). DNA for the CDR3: TGTGCCAGCAGCCCCCGGGAGGGGCCGCGCCTGTATGGCTACACCTTC. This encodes CASSPREGPRLYGYTF.